This T cell receptor beta chain was observed in a study of cytomegalovirus exposure and HLA in healthy donors. Study-level information: Counted in an early data release were approximately 80 million unique TCRs from HLA-typed donors.

Concerning this clone: No antigen is known for it.

Trimming shortened V by 2 bases and J by 2 bases, and 9 bases separated the two germline ends. This CDR3 is built from 14 residues. The V gene's germline CDR1 is KGHSH and CDR2 LQKENI. PCR was performed using 60 Vbeta and 13 Jbeta primers. The repertoire was sequenced with immunoSEQ multiplex PCR; TCRdb's copy has only in-frame clones and lacks some. The repertoire has 95,000 to 110,000 clones, around 76% of them found once; the top ten carry 9% to 12%. Study observations and caveats: When analyzed later, the rates of TCR association showed variation by HLA locus, with DRB1 the most and HLA-C the fewest. CMV serostatus was the sole immune exposure data available.

The sample consisted of PBMCs. The chain has TRBV18 and TRBJ2-5; D unresolved. This receptor was taken from a woman between 18 and 29 years old in good health and CMV-seropositive. CDR3 DNA sequence: TGTGCCAGCTCACCAGTAGAGGTGCAAGAGACCCAGTACTTC. Translated: CASSPVEVQETQYF.